Shown below are 23 T cell receptor beta chains from a single sample sequenced in a study of T cell responses to AZD1222 COVID-19 vaccine. Produced via immunoSEQ multiplex PCR; TCRdb's table is partial and in-frame only. The sample lists about 100,000 clones, about 93% occurring once. Sequenced here: peripheral blood, sampled on day 0 of AZD1222 vaccination. The receptors were gathered from an adult in good health.

V and J are TRBV19 and TRBJ1-5; D gene unclear. Germline CDR1 is LNHDA and CDR2 is SQIVND (reference sequence). Trimming removed 3 bases at V and 3 bases at J, with 15 bases between. The CDR3 is made up of 16 amino acids. The CDR3 nucleotides are TGTGCCAGTAGTATCTTAAGTCGCGGGAACAATCAGCCCCAGCATTTT. It encodes CASSILSRGNNQPQHF. The entire variable domain, with the rest obtained from reference TRBV19 and TRBJ1-5, is as follows: DGGITQSPKYLFRKEGQNVTLSCEQNLNHDAMYWYRQDPGQGLRLIYYSQIVNDFQKGDIAEGYSVSREKKESFPLTVTSAQKNPTAFYLCASSILSRGNNQPQHFGDGTRLSIL.

The rearrangement joins TRBV5-1 to TRBJ2-3, with unresolved D. Germline V gene sequence: CDR1 SGHRS, CDR2 YFSETQ. Trimming cost V 2 bases and J 1 base, with 11 bases left between them. The CDR3 loop spans 15 amino acids. CDR3 sequence reads: CASSLRADRTDTQYF. The CDR3 nucleotides are TGCGCCAGCAGCTTAAGGGCAGACCGCACAGATACGCAGTATTTT.

This clone appeared a single time. V usage is TRBV27 and J usage is TRBJ1-1; unclear D gene. The CDR3 covers 16 residues. The V end lost 2 bases, the J end lost 4 bases, and 17 bases lay between the germline ends. CDR1 is MNHEY and CDR2 is SMNVEV in the germline V gene (reference sequence). As DNA, the CDR3 is TGTGCCAGCAGTTTACGGGCAGGTCGGCCGGTCACTGAAGCTTTCTTT. Translation: CASSLRAGRPVTEAFF.

The sample holds one count of this clone. This chain joins TRBV28 and TRBJ1-1; D unclear. CDR3 length: 11 amino acids. Trimming removed 3 bases from V and 4 bases from J, with 3 bases in between. Per the germline V gene, CDR1 is MDHEN and CDR2 is SYDVKM. CDR3 DNA sequence: TGTGCCAGCAGTTTGGCCACTGAAGCTTTCTTT. Its protein product is CASSLATEAFF.

The J gene is TRBJ2-1, the V gene TRBV6-4, with 11 bases identical to TRBD2. This CDR3 is 16 amino acids long. V shed 5 bases, J shed 1 base, and the junction held 4 bases outside the gene matches. The V gene's germline CDR1 is MRHNA and CDR2 SNTAGT. The chain's CDR3 is CASSRTSGLSYNEQFF. As DNA, the CDR3 is TGTGCCAGCAGTAGGACTAGCGGGCTTTCCTACAATGAGCAGTTCTTC.

This chain connects TRBV30 to TRBJ1-6, with D tentatively TRBD1 (5 bases). The CDR3 runs to 13 residues. Germline V gene sequence: CDR1 GTSNPN, CDR2 SVGIG (reference sequence). Trimming pared 2 bases from V and 10 bases from J, leaving 12 bases between. CDR3 DNA: TGTGCCTGGAGTCCAATGGAGGGGTCACCCCTCCACTTT. Translation gives CAWSPMEGSPLHF.

The J gene is TRBJ2-3, the V gene TRBV7-3, with TRBD2 matching 7 bases. The germline CDR1 and CDR2 sequences are SGHTA and FQGTGA. V lost 5 bases and J lost 8; bases outside the gene matches: 10. This CDR3 has 14 amino acids. CDR3 in amino acids: CASSPGITGGTQYF. The CDR3 coding sequence is TGTGCCAGCAGCCCCGGAATCACGGGGGGTACGCAGTATTTT.

The chain combines TRBV5-6 with TRBJ1-6, with no clear D. The CDR3 consists of 14 residues. V lost 0 bases to trimming and J lost 7 bases, with 8 bases between them. The V gene's germline CDR1 is SGHDT and CDR2 YYEEEE. CDR3 protein: CASSLVRVNSPLHF. The DNA for the CDR3 is TGTGCCAGCAGCTTGGTGCGGGTAAATTCACCCCTCCACTTT.

The J gene is TRBJ2-3, the V gene TRBV7-3, with 9 bases identical to TRBD1. Germline-derived CDR1 and CDR2 are SGHTA and FQGTGA. J gave up 4 bases and V 2 bases, and 4 bases lay outside the gene matches. The CDR3 is made up of 15 amino acids. CDR3 nucleotides: TGTGCCAGCAGCTTACTGGGACAGGGCGCAGATACGCAGTATTTT. As protein: CASSLLGQGADTQYF.

The chain joins TRBV27 to TRBJ2-4; no firm D call. Per germline, CDR1 MNHEY and CDR2 SMNVEV (reference sequence). The CDR3 consists of 15 residues. Trimming left V 4 bases short and J 0 bases short, with 10 bases between. The DNA of the CDR3 is TGTGCCAGCAGTTCGAGCAAGGAAGCCAAAAACATTCAGTACTTC. Encoded protein: CASSSSKEAKNIQYF.

This clone was seen a single time. The V and J genes are TRBV20-1 and TRBJ2-7; 9 bases match TRBD2. Trimming at V came to 3 bases and at J to 4 bases, leaving 4 bases not matched to a gene. CDR1 is DFQATT and CDR2 is SNEGSKA in the germline V gene (reference sequence). The CDR3 is 13 amino acids. The CDR3 reads CSASGREGYEQYF. In nucleotides, the CDR3 is TGCAGTGCTAGTGGGCGGGAGGGTTACGAGCAGTACTTC.

The rearrangement links TRBV19 to TRBJ1-3; TRBD1 matches at 12 bases. From germline, CDR1 is LNHDA and CDR2 SQIVND (reference sequence). This CDR3 is 16 amino acids long. V lost 6 bases and J lost 2; bases outside the gene matches: 5. The CDR3 nucleotides are TGTGCCAGTAGCCGGGACAGGGGGCGACCTGGAAACACCATATATTTT. Residues: CASSRDRGRPGNTIYF. Variable domain in full (rest from reference TRBV19 and TRBJ1-3): DGGITQSPKYLFRKEGQNVTLSCEQNLNHDAMYWYRQDPGQGLRLIYYSQIVNDFQKGDIAEGYSVSREKKESFPLTVTSAQKNPTAFYLCASSRDRGRPGNTIYFGEGSWLTVV.

CDR3 sequence: CASSLNVNREDSNQPQHF. CDR3 bases: TGTGCCAGCAGTTTGAATGTCAACAGGGAAGATAGCAATCAGCCCCAGCATTTT. V and J are TRBV28 and TRBJ1-5; a possible D gene is TRBD1 (6 bases). V shed 3 bases and J shed 0 bases, with 18 bases lying between them. The germline V gene has CDR1 MDHEN and CDR2 SYDVKM. CDR3 length equals 18 residues.

This chain connects TRBV18 to TRBJ2-7; D tentatively fits TRBD1 or TRBD2 (5 bases each). Germline V lookup: CDR1 KGHSH, CDR2 LQKENI. The CDR3 length is 16 residues. Trimming removed 3 bases from V and 0 bases from J, with 15 bases in between. CDR3 sequence reads: CASSPGRYTGSYEQYF. In DNA, the CDR3 is TGTGCCAGCTCACCGGGACGGTATACCGGCTCCTACGAGCAGTACTTC. The full variable domain, its missing parts supplied by reference TRBV18 and TRBJ2-7, is NAGVMQNPRHLVRRRGQEARLRCSPMKGHSHVYWYRQLPEEGLKFMVYLQKENIIDESGMPKERFSAEFPKEGPSILRIQQVVRGDSAAYFCASSPGRYTGSYEQYFGPGTRLTVT.

The chain uses TRBV18 and TRBJ1-2, with no clear D. Trimming cost V 6 bases and J 8 bases, with 16 bases left between them. CDR1 is KGHSH and CDR2 is LQKENI in the germline V gene. The CDR3 has 13 residues. The CDR3 coding sequence is TGTGCCAGCTCGACCTTGGATCTCTACGGCTACACCTTC. Translated, it gives CASSTLDLYGYTF.

This chain connects TRBV27 to TRBJ2-6, with D possibly matching TRBD1 (6 bases). Germline CDR1 reads MNHEY; CDR2 reads SMNVEV (reference sequence). V shed 5 bases and J shed 5 bases, with 10 bases lying between them. This CDR3 region has 14 residues. This chain's CDR3 is CASSHRDRANVLTF. The CDR3 DNA reads as TGTGCCAGCAGTCACCGGGACAGGGCCAACGTCCTGACTTTC.

CDR3: CATRSGRPPYEQYF. CDR3 DNA sequence: TGTGCGACCAGAAGCGGGAGGCCCCCCTACGAGCAGTACTTC. The chain employs TRBV19 and TRBJ2-7, with 9 bases lining up with TRBD2. CDR1 is LNHDA and CDR2 is SQIVND in the germline V gene (reference sequence). This CDR3 is built from 14 residues.

The rearrangement links TRBV2 to TRBJ2-1, with 9 bases fitting TRBD2. The CDR3 covers 14 residues. The germline V gene has CDR1 SNHLY and CDR2 FYNNEI. Unmatched junction bases numbered 8, after V lost 4 bases and J lost 10 bases. CDR3 bases: TGTGCCAGCAGTGCACTAGCGGGTCCGGGGGAGCAGTTCTTC. This gives the protein CASSALAGPGEQFF.

The chain links TRBV2 to TRBJ1-1; 9 nucleotides match TRBD1. There are 14 residues in the CDR3. Unmatched junction bases numbered 6, after V lost 7 bases and J lost 3 bases. Germline lookup yields CDR1 SNHLY and CDR2 FYNNEI. The DNA of the CDR3 is TGTGCCAGCAAGACACAGGGGGCCTACACTGAAGCTTTCTTT. Its translation: CASKTQGAYTEAFF.

This chain uses TRBV15 with TRBJ1-5, with D possibly TRBD1 on 5 matching bases. Germline assignment: CDR1 LNHNV and CDR2 YYDKDF (reference sequence). The V and J ends lost 6 bases and 4 bases respectively, with 10 bases between them. This CDR3 region has 13 residues. The CDR3 spells CATRAGRNQPQHF. The CDR3 DNA is TGTGCCACCAGGGCAGGGCGGAATCAGCCCCAGCATTTT.

The J gene is TRBJ1-1, the V gene TRBV7-9; D perhaps matches TRBD1 (5 bases). The CDR3 spans 13 residues. Germline CDR1 and CDR2: SEHNR and FQNEAQ (reference sequence). The germline V and J ends were trimmed by 5 bases and 3 bases, with 10 bases remaining between them. In DNA, the CDR3 is TGTGCCAGCAGCAAAGACAGCCACACTGAAGCTTTCTTT. This translates into CASSKDSHTEAFF.

The J gene is TRBJ2-5, the V gene TRBV19; 10 positions match TRBD1. CDR1 and CDR2 (germline): LNHDA, SQIVND (reference sequence). Trimming took 4 bases from V and 5 from J; bases not matched to a gene: 13. The CDR3 spans 17 residues. CDR3 DNA sequence: TGTGCCAGTAGTAGGTGGGGTTCGGGACAGGGGAGGGAGACCCAGTACTTC. Translated, it gives CASSRWGSGQGRETQYF.

The chain couples TRBV14 to TRBJ2-7; 9 positions match TRBD2. Losses at the gene ends were 4 bases for V and 3 bases for J; bases not matched to a gene: 7. The CDR3 is 15 residues long. CDR1 and CDR2 from the germline V gene are SGHDN and FVKESK. CDR3: CASSPVAGVDYEQYF. The CDR3 DNA follows: TGTGCCAGCAGCCCTGTAGCGGGAGTTGACTACGAGCAGTACTTC.